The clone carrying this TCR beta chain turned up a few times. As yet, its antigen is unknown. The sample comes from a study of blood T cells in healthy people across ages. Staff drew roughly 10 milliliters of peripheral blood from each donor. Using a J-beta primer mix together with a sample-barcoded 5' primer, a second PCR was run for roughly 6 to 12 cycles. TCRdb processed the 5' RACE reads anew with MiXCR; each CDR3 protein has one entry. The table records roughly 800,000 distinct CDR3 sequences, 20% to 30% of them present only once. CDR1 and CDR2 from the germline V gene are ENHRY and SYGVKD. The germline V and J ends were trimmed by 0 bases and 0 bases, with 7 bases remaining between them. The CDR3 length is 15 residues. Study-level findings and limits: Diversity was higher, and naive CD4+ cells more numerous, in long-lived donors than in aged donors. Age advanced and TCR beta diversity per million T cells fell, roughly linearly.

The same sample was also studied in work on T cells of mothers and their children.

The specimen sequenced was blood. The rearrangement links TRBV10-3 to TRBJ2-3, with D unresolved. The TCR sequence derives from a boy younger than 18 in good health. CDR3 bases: TGTGCCATCAGTGAGTCGATTGTAAGCACAGATACGCAGTATTTT. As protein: CAISESIVSTDTQYF.